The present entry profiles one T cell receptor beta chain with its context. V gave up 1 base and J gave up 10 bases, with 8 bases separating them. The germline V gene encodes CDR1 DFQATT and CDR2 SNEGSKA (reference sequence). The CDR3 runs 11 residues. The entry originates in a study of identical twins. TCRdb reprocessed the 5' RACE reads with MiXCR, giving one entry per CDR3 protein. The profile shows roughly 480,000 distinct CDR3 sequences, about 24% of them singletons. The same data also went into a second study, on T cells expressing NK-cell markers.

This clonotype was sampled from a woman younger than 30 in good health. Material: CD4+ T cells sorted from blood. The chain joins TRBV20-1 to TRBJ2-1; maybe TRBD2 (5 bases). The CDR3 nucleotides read TGCAGTGCTAGAGGACGGGAAGAGCAGTTCTTC. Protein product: CSARGREEQFF.